This TCR beta chain is from a study of cytomegalovirus exposure and HLA in healthy donors. The PCR contained 60 Vbeta and 13 Jbeta primers. Profiled with immunoSEQ multiplex PCR; TCRdb holds only in-frame clones, not every one. This repertoire shows 150,000 to 200,000 clones, about 69% found once; its top ten account for under 3%. Trimming at V came to 4 bases and at J to 2 bases, leaving 7 bases not matched to a gene. Looked up from germline, CDR1 is SNHLY and CDR2 is FYNNEI. CDR3 length: 17 amino acids. The rearrangement links TRBV2 to TRBJ2-5; 13 bases are a match to TRBD2. The sequencing sample was made of PBMCs. This clonotype was sampled from a human donor in good health. This chain's CDR3 is CASSARTSGGSQETQYF. The CDR3 nucleotides read TGTGCCAGCAGTGCCCGGACTAGCGGGGGCTCTCAAGAGACCCAGTACTTC.